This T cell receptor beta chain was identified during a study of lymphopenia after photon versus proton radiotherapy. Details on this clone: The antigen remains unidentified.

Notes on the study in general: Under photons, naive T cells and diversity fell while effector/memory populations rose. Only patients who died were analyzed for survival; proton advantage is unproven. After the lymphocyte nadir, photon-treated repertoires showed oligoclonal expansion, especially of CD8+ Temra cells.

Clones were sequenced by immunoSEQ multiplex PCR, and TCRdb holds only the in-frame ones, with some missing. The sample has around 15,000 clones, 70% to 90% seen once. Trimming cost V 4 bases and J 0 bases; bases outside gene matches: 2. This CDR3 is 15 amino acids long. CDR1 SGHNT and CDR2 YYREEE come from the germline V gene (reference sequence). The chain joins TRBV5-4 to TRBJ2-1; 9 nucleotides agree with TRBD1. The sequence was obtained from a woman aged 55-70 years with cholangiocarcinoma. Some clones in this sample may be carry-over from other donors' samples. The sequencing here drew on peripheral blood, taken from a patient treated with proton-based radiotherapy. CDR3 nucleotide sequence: TGTGCCAGCAGCCGACAGGGGGGCTCCTACAATGAGCAGTTCTTC. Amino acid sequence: CASSRQGGSYNEQFF.